A selection of T cell receptor beta chains follows, all from one sample in a study of cytomegalovirus exposure and HLA in healthy donors. Produced via immunoSEQ multiplex PCR; TCRdb's table is partial and in-frame only. In the table there are roughly 190,000 clones, about 9% of which are singletons. The sample consisted of PBMCs. The receptors shown here come from a woman younger than 45 in good health and CMV-seropositive. The CDR3 runs from the conserved cysteine through the conserved F or W. The order of the fields is CDR3 protein, CDR3 DNA, D gene, clone size, J gene, V gene. A D gene is named only where the DNA matches it firmly. Clone size appears in some rows only: once, few, many, or a class for an expanded clone.

cdr3_aa: CASSQRPGTVVDEQYF
cdr3_nt: TGCGCCAGCAGCCAAAGACCCGGGACAGTCGTCGACGAGCAGTACTTC
d_call: TRBD1
clone_size: NA
j_call: TRBJ2-7
v_call: TRBV4-1

cdr3_aa: CASSPDPGVDGYTF
cdr3_nt: TGTGCCAGCAGCCCGGACCCCGGGGTGGATGGCTACACCTTC
d_call: NA
clone_size: NA
j_call: TRBJ1-2
v_call: TRBV13

cdr3_aa: CASSRHQETQYF
cdr3_nt: TGTGCCAGTAGTAGGCACCAAGAGACCCAGTACTTC
d_call: NA
clone_size: few
j_call: TRBJ2-5
v_call: TRBV19

cdr3_aa: CASSYQSPGGEAFF
cdr3_nt: TGTGCCAGCAGCTACCAATCACCTGGCGGTGAAGCTTTCTTT
d_call: NA
clone_size: medium-sized
j_call: TRBJ1-1
v_call: TRBV13

cdr3_aa: CATSRVGRNNEQFF
cdr3_nt: TGTGCCACCAGCAGAGTGGGCCGGAACAATGAGCAGTTCTTC
d_call: NA
clone_size: few
j_call: TRBJ2-1
v_call: TRBV15

cdr3_aa: CSGTQGINTEAFF
cdr3_nt: TGCAGCGGGACACAGGGGATTAACACTGAAGCTTTCTTT
d_call: TRBD1
clone_size: few
j_call: TRBJ1-1
v_call: TRBV29-1

cdr3_aa: CASSPFETVNGYTF
cdr3_nt: TGTGCCAGCTCACCATTCGAAACAGTCAATGGCTACACCTTC
d_call: NA
clone_size: few
j_call: TRBJ1-2
v_call: TRBV18

cdr3_aa: CATSRGVLAGSEQYF
cdr3_nt: TGTGCCACCAGCAGAGGAGTACTAGCGGGTAGCGAGCAGTACTTC
d_call: TRBD2
clone_size: once
j_call: TRBJ2-7
v_call: TRBV15

cdr3_aa: CASSQPTRERADTQYF
cdr3_nt: TGCGCCAGCAGCCAGCCGACTCGCGAGAGGGCAGATACGCAGTATTTT
d_call: NA
clone_size: NA
j_call: TRBJ2-3
v_call: TRBV4-1

cdr3_aa: CASSYYDRGLGAEAFF
cdr3_nt: TGTGCCAGCAGTTATTACGACAGGGGATTAGGGGCTGAAGCTTTCTTT
d_call: TRBD1
clone_size: few
j_call: TRBJ1-1
v_call: TRBV6-6

cdr3_aa: CSVGPAGETQYF
cdr3_nt: TGCAGCGTTGGCCCAGCGGGGGAGACCCAGTACTTC
d_call: TRBD2
clone_size: NA
j_call: TRBJ2-5
v_call: TRBV29-1

cdr3_aa: CSVEGLGSYEQYF
cdr3_nt: TGCAGCGTTGAGGGGCTGGGGTCCTACGAGCAGTACTTC
d_call: NA
clone_size: NA
j_call: TRBJ2-7
v_call: TRBV29-1

cdr3_aa: CASSQLATVNTEAFF
cdr3_nt: TGTGCCAGCAGCCAACTTGCGACAGTGAACACTGAAGCTTTCTTT
d_call: NA
clone_size: NA
j_call: TRBJ1-1
v_call: TRBV14

cdr3_aa: CASSLVTGRGYGYTF
cdr3_nt: TGTGCCAGCAGCTTGGTCACAGGGAGGGGCTATGGCTACACCTTC
d_call: NA
clone_size: few
j_call: TRBJ1-2
v_call: TRBV5-6

cdr3_aa: CASSQVTGGSYEQYF
cdr3_nt: TGCGCCAGCAGCCAAGTGACAGGGGGCAGTTACGAGCAGTACTTC
d_call: TRBD1
clone_size: NA
j_call: TRBJ2-7
v_call: TRBV4-1

cdr3_aa: CAWTRRRRGGESTEAFF
cdr3_nt: TGTGCCTGGACGCGACGAAGGAGGGGAGGAGAGAGCACTGAAGCTTTCTTT
d_call: NA
clone_size: NA
j_call: TRBJ1-1
v_call: TRBV30

cdr3_aa: CAIRLAGGPGELFF
cdr3_nt: TGTGCCATTCGACTAGCGGGAGGTCCCGGGGAGCTGTTTTTT
d_call: TRBD2
clone_size: NA
j_call: TRBJ2-2
v_call: TRBV10-3

cdr3_aa: CASSQLGGSGSNEQFF
cdr3_nt: TGTGCCAGCAGCCAATTAGGAGGTAGCGGGAGCAATGAGCAGTTCTTC
d_call: TRBD2
clone_size: NA
j_call: TRBJ2-1
v_call: TRBV14

cdr3_aa: CAISDGQGHTEAFF
cdr3_nt: TGTGCCATCAGTGATGGACAGGGGCACACTGAAGCTTTCTTT
d_call: TRBD1
clone_size: NA
j_call: TRBJ1-1
v_call: TRBV10-3

cdr3_aa: CASSSLGAALHGDQYF
cdr3_nt: TGCGCCAGCAGCTCCTTAGGGGCGGCTCTCCATGGGGACCAGTACTTC
d_call: NA
clone_size: once
j_call: TRBJ2-5
v_call: TRBV5-1

cdr3_aa: CASTSGSNTEAFF
cdr3_nt: TGTGCCAGCACCTCAGGTTCGAACACTGAAGCTTTCTTT
d_call: NA
clone_size: NA
j_call: TRBJ1-1
v_call: TRBV6-5

cdr3_aa: CASALAASRYEQFF
cdr3_nt: TGCGCCAGCGCCCTGGCGGCCTCAAGGTATGAGCAGTTCTTC
d_call: NA
clone_size: NA
j_call: TRBJ2-1
v_call: TRBV23-1

cdr3_aa: CASSVEFGEQFF
cdr3_nt: TGTGCCAGCAGCGTAGAGTTCGGTGAGCAGTTCTTC
d_call: NA
clone_size: NA
j_call: TRBJ2-1
v_call: TRBV9

cdr3_aa: CASSLGRAGETQYF
cdr3_nt: TGCGCCAGCAGCTTGGGCCGCGCCGGAGAGACCCAGTACTTC
d_call: NA
clone_size: NA
j_call: TRBJ2-5
v_call: TRBV5-1

cdr3_aa: CASSAWTRDEQYF
cdr3_nt: TGTGCCAGCAGCGCCTGGACAAGAGACGAGCAGTACTTC
d_call: NA
clone_size: NA
j_call: TRBJ2-7
v_call: TRBV7-8

cdr3_aa: CSVLLYTQYF
cdr3_nt: TGCAGCGTCCTATTATATACGCAGTATTTT
d_call: NA
clone_size: few
j_call: TRBJ2-3
v_call: TRBV29-1

cdr3_aa: CASSSFGSRETQYF
cdr3_nt: TGCGCCAGCAGCAGTTTCGGGAGTCGGGAGACCCAGTACTTC
d_call: NA
clone_size: NA
j_call: TRBJ2-5
v_call: TRBV5-1

cdr3_aa: CASSLYRQDYNEQFF
cdr3_nt: TGTGCCAGCAGCCTCTATAGACAGGACTACAATGAGCAGTTCTTC
d_call: NA
clone_size: few
j_call: TRBJ2-1
v_call: TRBV7-6

cdr3_aa: CASSVVSGMNTGELFF
cdr3_nt: TGTGCCAGCAGCGTAGTTAGCGGAATGAACACCGGGGAGCTGTTTTTT
d_call: NA
clone_size: NA
j_call: TRBJ2-2
v_call: TRBV9

cdr3_aa: CASSQKLAGVPENEQFF
cdr3_nt: TGTGCCAGCAGCCAAAAGCTAGCGGGAGTGCCGGAGAATGAGCAGTTCTTC
d_call: TRBD2
clone_size: few
j_call: TRBJ2-1
v_call: TRBV14

cdr3_aa: CASSTTGALGEQYF
cdr3_nt: TGTGCCAGTAGTACGACAGGAGCCTTGGGGGAGCAGTACTTC
d_call: NA
clone_size: few
j_call: TRBJ2-7
v_call: TRBV19

cdr3_aa: CASSIGVTDYEQYF
cdr3_nt: TGTGCCAGCTCAATAGGGGTAACCGACTACGAGCAGTACTTC
d_call: NA
clone_size: few
j_call: TRBJ2-7
v_call: TRBV4-2

cdr3_aa: CASSLASSQTDVNTQYF
cdr3_nt: TGTGCCAGCAGCTTAGCCTCATCCCAGACAGATGTGAATACGCAGTATTTT
d_call: NA
clone_size: few
j_call: TRBJ2-3
v_call: TRBV13

cdr3_aa: CASTSRGGLSNQPQHF
cdr3_nt: TGTGCCAGCACCTCGCGAGGGGGCCTTAGCAATCAGCCCCAGCATTTT
d_call: TRBD1
clone_size: NA
j_call: TRBJ1-5
v_call: TRBV2

cdr3_aa: CASRPGQGAWNEQFF
cdr3_nt: TGTGCCAGCAGACCCGGACAGGGGGCTTGGAATGAGCAGTTCTTC
d_call: TRBD1
clone_size: few
j_call: TRBJ2-1
v_call: TRBV5-4

cdr3_aa: CASGQIERGKGGETQYF
cdr3_nt: TGTGCCAGCGGTCAAATAGAGAGGGGAAAGGGGGGGGAGACCCAGTACTTC
d_call: NA
clone_size: NA
j_call: TRBJ2-5
v_call: TRBV2

cdr3_aa: CASSPTSGRVWEQYF
cdr3_nt: TGTGCCAGCTCCCCGACTAGCGGGAGGGTCTGGGAGCAGTACTTC
d_call: TRBD2
clone_size: NA
j_call: TRBJ2-7
v_call: TRBV18

cdr3_aa: CAWSVRFRITDGYTF
cdr3_nt: TGTGCCTGGAGTGTCAGGTTCCGTATTACAGATGGCTACACCTTC
d_call: NA
clone_size: NA
j_call: TRBJ1-2
v_call: TRBV30

cdr3_aa: CSATTGTRSFF
cdr3_nt: TGCAGTGCCACCACCGGGACTAGATCGTTCTTC
d_call: TRBD2
clone_size: NA
j_call: TRBJ2-1
v_call: TRBV20-1

cdr3_aa: CSVKSARQTGERINTGELFF
cdr3_nt: TGCAGCGTTAAGTCTGCTCGCCAGACAGGGGAAAGGATTAACACCGGGGAGCTGTTTTTT
d_call: TRBD1
clone_size: NA
j_call: TRBJ2-2
v_call: TRBV29-1

cdr3_aa: CAWAIGVSGANVLTF
cdr3_nt: TGTGCCTGGGCCATAGGAGTGTCTGGGGCCAACGTCCTGACTTTC
d_call: NA
clone_size: few
j_call: TRBJ2-6
v_call: TRBV30

cdr3_aa: CASSYDFNTGELFF
cdr3_nt: TGTGCCAGCAGTTACGACTTTAACACCGGGGAGCTGTTTTTT
d_call: NA
clone_size: NA
j_call: TRBJ2-2
v_call: TRBV6-5

cdr3_aa: CASSLVTAGKSTDTQYF
cdr3_nt: TGTGCCAGCAGCTTGGTTACAGCGGGTAAGAGCACAGATACGCAGTATTTT
d_call: NA
clone_size: few
j_call: TRBJ2-3
v_call: TRBV5-6

cdr3_aa: CASSLRQGGREKLFF
cdr3_nt: TGTGCCAGCAGCTTACGACAGGGCGGACGTGAAAAACTGTTTTTT
d_call: TRBD1
clone_size: few
j_call: TRBJ1-4
v_call: TRBV7-6

cdr3_aa: CASSVGGRGQPQHF
cdr3_nt: TGTGCCAGCAGCGTAGGAGGGCGAGGACAGCCCCAGCATTTT
d_call: NA
clone_size: NA
j_call: TRBJ1-5
v_call: TRBV9

cdr3_aa: CASSGPLAGGYNEQFF
cdr3_nt: TGTGCCAGCAGCGGACCTCTAGCGGGAGGATACAATGAGCAGTTCTTC
d_call: TRBD2
clone_size: NA
j_call: TRBJ2-1
v_call: TRBV6-6

cdr3_aa: CASSLGSPDTQYF
cdr3_nt: TGCGCCAGCAGCCTAGGGAGCCCAGATACGCAGTATTTT
d_call: NA
clone_size: NA
j_call: TRBJ2-3
v_call: TRBV5-1

cdr3_aa: CASSLDWVQGSEQFF
cdr3_nt: TGTGCCAGCAGCCTTGATTGGGTACAGGGAAGCGAGCAGTTCTTC
d_call: NA
clone_size: few
j_call: TRBJ2-1
v_call: TRBV7-2

cdr3_aa: CASSGRQKPGIFGNTIYF
cdr3_nt: TGTGCCAGCAGTGGACGACAGAAGCCCGGCATCTTTGGAAACACCATATATTTT
d_call: NA
clone_size: NA
j_call: TRBJ1-3
v_call: TRBV6-1

cdr3_aa: CASSPHQEQFF
cdr3_nt: TGTGCCAGCAGCCCCCATCAGGAGCAGTTCTTC
d_call: NA
clone_size: few
j_call: TRBJ2-1
v_call: TRBV9

cdr3_aa: CASSFRVNTGELFF
cdr3_nt: TGTGCCAGCAGCTTTCGAGTCAACACCGGGGAGCTGTTTTTT
d_call: NA
clone_size: NA
j_call: TRBJ2-2
v_call: TRBV7-2

cdr3_aa: CASSFGQNYGYTF
cdr3_nt: TGTGCCAGCAGCTTTGGACAGAACTATGGCTACACCTTC
d_call: NA
clone_size: once
j_call: TRBJ1-2
v_call: TRBV7-8

cdr3_aa: CASSFTETYEQYF
cdr3_nt: TGTGCCAGCAGCTTCACAGAGACCTACGAGCAGTACTTC
d_call: NA
clone_size: NA
j_call: TRBJ2-7
v_call: TRBV9

cdr3_aa: CASSPTGSGNTIYF
cdr3_nt: TGCGCCAGCAGCCCGACGGGTTCTGGAAACACCATATATTTT
d_call: NA
clone_size: NA
j_call: TRBJ1-3
v_call: TRBV4-1